Sequencing of this T cell receptor beta chain was carried out in a study of T cells in Graves' hyperthyroidism and ophthalmopathy (dated by TCRdb to between 2018 and 2021). In terms of the full investigation: To identify distinguishing TCR V-J signatures, a discovery cohort of around 100 patients was used, comprising fewer than 45 with Graves' ophthalmopathy and 55 to 65 with stable Graves' hyperthyroidism. Whether ophthalmopathy could be predicted prospectively was tested in an independent validation cohort made up of roughly 20 hyperthyroidism patients plus 17 patients who later progressed to ophthalmopathy. For training and testing, the 100 or so patients in the discovery cohort were randomly divided in a 7:3 ratio. Thyroid tissue and blood T-cell repertoires from six Graves' hyperthyroidism patients were also compared in the study. After sampling, hyperthyroidism patients received methimazole starting at 30 mg daily, and ophthalmopathy patients received high-dose intravenous methylprednisolone. TCR Vbeta CDR3 sequencing of 120 to 150 peripheral blood samples (over 40 ophthalmopathy, about 75 hyperthyroidism and approximately 17 progressor patients) is reported in the paper. The full study reports these points: In validation, the model predicted progression to ophthalmopathy a median of approximately 6.6 months before onset, with 70% to 71% sensitivity and 72.22% specificity. A model built on a 13 V-J signature distinguished ophthalmopathy from stable hyperthyroidism, reaching approximately 89% sensitivity and around 81% specificity in cross-validation and 80%/75% in testing. Most expanded thyroid clonotypes (frequency above 0.001) were also detected in blood, a finding suggesting that blood repertoires may reflect thyroid immune responses. Sample size was not statistically predetermined, and blinding of investigators to group allocation was not performed.

Stable Graves' hyperthyroidism was defined as the absence of progression to ophthalmopathy over 18 months of follow-up. Hyperthyroidism patients were aged 18 to 65 years and newly diagnosed, with disease duration of less than 2 months. Exclusion was applied to patients with uncontrolled infections, other autoimmune diseases, pregnancy or lactation. Diagnoses relied on clinical symptoms, serum thyroxine and TRAb, thyroid ultrasound and orbital computed tomography. Trizol reagent was used to extract total RNA, and RNA quality was then checked on an Agilent 2100 Bioanalyzer. Reading from cysteine to phenylalanine, the CDR3 counts 15 amino acids. Just the 45-base CDR3 DNA is kept, in frame starting at base 1. The germline V gene (reference sequence) provides CDR1 PRHDT and CDR2 FYEKMQ. Trimming at the junction amounts to 0 bases on V and 2 bases on J, and the germline ends lie 8 bases apart. TCR beta CDR3 regions were amplified from RNA transcripts. The first round of RT-PCR for the TCR CDR3 was performed with the HTBI primer set and the Qiagen OneStep RT-PCR kit. Libraries were constructed in a second round of multiplex PCR, after which size selection and purification were carried out. Sequencing of the libraries was done on an Illumina HiSeq2000 using paired-end 100 bp reads. Per the original workflow: SOAPnuke was used to process the raw data, with reads discarded if the reads contained adapters or uncalled bases, had a mean Phred below 15, or lacked an exact constant-primer or identifier match. COPE v1.2.5 was used to merge the high-quality paired reads, and each unique nucleotide sequence was defined as a clonotype. MiTCR v1.1 was used to align the clonotypes against IMGT TRBV, TRBD and TRBJ reference segments. Only V-J combinations with frequency above 0.0001, covering 99% to 99.2% of repertoires, were analysed. The TCS score was defined as the ratio of F50 (clonal expansion) to E x V (chaos), calculated using BLOSUM62-based TCRdist between CDR3 peptides within each V-J. Welch's t-statistics and random forest reduced several hundred V-J features to 10 to 15, which were used in a naive Bayes classifier (R e1071). The Morisita-Horn index was used to measure how similar the thyroid and blood repertoires were. In TCRdb, the public reads were trimmed at Q25 with fastp and aligned with MiXCR, with productive beta chains retained. One record per CDR3 amino acid sequence lists the most common genes and DNA. These V and J calls are TCRdb output, not the study's own analysis. This sample is represented by 500,000 to 750,000 distinct CDR3 sequences; 46% of them were singletons. The leading ten clones occupy roughly 8.2% of the sample.

The table lists this clonotype with many counts. There is no known antigen for this receptor. Base qualities are not at hand, and no much larger clone is one base apart. Specimen: peripheral blood or thyroid tissue (not recorded which). The receptor chain draws on TRBV13 and TRBJ1-3; TRBD1 is a possible D gene, resting on 6 matching bases. The TCR was taken from a woman younger than 30 with Graves' hyperthyroidism. The CDR3 region has the sequence CASSLGTGPGNTIYF. Read as DNA, the sequence is TGTGCCAGCAGCTTAGGGACAGGCCCTGGAAACACCATATATTTT.